This T cell receptor (beta chain) is from a study of blood T cells in healthy people across ages. Primed by a sample-barcoded 5' primer and a J-beta primer mix, a second PCR proceeded for about 6 to 12 cycles. TCRdb re-called the 5' RACE reads with MiXCR, one entry per CDR3 protein. The sample includes hundreds of thousands of distinct CDR3 sequences, approximately 30% of them seen just once. Ten milliliters of peripheral blood were drawn from each donor into EDTA-treated tubes. The CDR3 loop spans 17 amino acids. Germline CDR1 and CDR2: SGDLS and YYNGEE. J was trimmed by 3 bases and V by 4 bases; bases with no gene match: 5. Turning to this clonotype: Its specificity is not known.

Study-level findings and limits: PBMCs that were unsorted prevented a conclusive naive versus antigen-experienced comparison.

This clonotype was obtained from a woman at least 80 years old in good health. Sequencing was performed on blood. The V call is TRBV9, the J call TRBJ2-2, with TRBD2 matching 14 bases. The CDR3 DNA is TGTGCCAGCAGCATTGGACTAGCGGGGGGATACACCGGGGAGCTGTTTTTT. Its translation is CASSIGLAGGYTGELFF.